The 21 T cell receptor beta chains below come from one sample, sequenced in a study of T cells after yellow fever vaccination (dated by TCRdb to about 2019). Receptor libraries were prepared by 5' RACE. TCRdb lists the instrument as Illumina HiSeq 2500. The public reads were reanalyzed by TCRdb: fastp trimming at Q25, MiXCR alignment, in-frame beta chains only. Entries that share a CDR3 protein sequence are merged under the most common genes and DNA. Recorded for this sample are 600,000 to 750,000 distinct CDR3 sequences; 9% to 15% of them occurred a single time. The ten largest clones capture 14% to 15% of the sample. This sample's treatment or condition label indicates: live attenuated yellow fever vaccine strain. Sequencing used PBMCs, obtained on the day of the yellow fever booster vaccination. Every receptor here comes from a man aged 25-45 years who received the YFV17D yellow fever vaccine.

There are a few counts of this clonotype. The chain has TRBV9 and TRBJ2-1; perhaps TRBD2 as D (6 bases). V was shortened by 2 bases and J by 9 bases, with 24 bases between the two germline ends. The CDR3 is 17 amino acids. Germline assignment: CDR1 SGDLS and CDR2 YYNGEE. CDR3 bases: TGTGCCAGCAGCGTCGCTAGACTAGACCCTGGCCGGCCTGAGCAGTTCTTC. Translating gives CASSVARLDPGRPEQFF.

This clonotype showed up just a few times. The J gene is TRBJ1-2, the V gene TRBV4-3; 8 nucleotides line up with TRBD1. The V segment lost 3 bases and the J segment 4 bases; nucleotides outside the gene matches: 10. The CDR3 totals 16 residues. Germline loops: CDR1 LGHNA, CDR2 YSLEER. The CDR3 DNA reads TGCGCCAGCAGCCAGTCCCGGGGACAGGCTATCTATGGCTACACCTTC. The encoded protein is CASSQSRGQAIYGYTF.

This chain uses TRBV7-2 with TRBJ2-7, with TRBD2 matching over 9 bases. This CDR3 has 17 amino acids. CDR1 and CDR2 (germline): SGHTA, FQGNSA. V trimming: 1 base; J trimming: 1 base; junction bases outside the gene matches: 8. The CDR3 DNA sequence: TGTGCCAGCAGCTTAGTTTGGGCTAGCGGGGAATCCTACGAGCAGTACTTC. Protein sequence: CASSLVWASGESYEQYF. Based on the CDR3 plus reference TRBV7-2 and TRBJ2-7, the full variable domain is GAGVSQSPSNKVTEKGKDVELRCDPISGHTALYWYRQSLGQGLEFLIYFQGNSAPDKSGLPSDRFSAERTGGSVSTLTIQRTQQEDSAVYLCASSLVWASGESYEQYFGPGTRLTVT.

Details on this clonotype: One end of the junction does not line up with germline, which may come from a read error. The chain has TRBV5-1 and TRBJ1-2; no firm D call. CDR3 length: 15 residues. The germline gives CDR1 SGHRS, CDR2 YFSETQ. CDR3 coding DNA: TGCGCCAGCAGCTTGGGACAAAACTCTAACTATGGCTACATCTTC. It codes for CASSLGQNSNYGYIF.

This clonotype was seen only a few times. The V and J genes are TRBV2 and TRBJ2-4; 7 bases agree with TRBD1. The CDR3 covers 15 residues. V dropped 6 bases and J dropped 0; count of bases not matched to a gene: 5. Germline-derived CDR1 and CDR2 are SNHLY and FYNNEI. The CDR3 DNA is TGTGCCAGCAGATTGGACAGGCTAGCCAAAAACATTCAGTACTTC. Its translation: CASRLDRLAKNIQYF.

There are a few counts of this clonotype. V is TRBV10-3 and J is TRBJ2-1; D gene ambiguous. Trimming removed 6 bases from V and 2 bases from J, with 5 bases in between. The CDR3 covers 12 residues. Per the germline V gene, CDR1 is ENHRY and CDR2 is SYGVKD. The CDR3 is CAISGTYNEQFF. The CDR3 nucleotides read TGTGCCATCAGCGGAACCTACAATGAGCAGTTCTTC.

This clonotype has only a few counts. A read error may account for a junction end that differs from germline. The V and J genes are TRBV7-2 and TRBJ2-3, with 8 bases matching TRBD2. CDR1 and CDR2 from the germline V gene are SGHTA and FQGNSA. The CDR3 totals 16 residues. CDR3 coding DNA: TGTGCCAGCAGCCTAGCGGGCCTTCTGAGAAGGGATACGCAGTATTTT. It encodes CASSLAGLLRRDTQYF.

As regards this clonotype: The conserved phenylalanine or tryptophan is not found at the CDR3 terminus, so this likely reflects a read error. The chain employs TRBV5-6 and TRBJ2-1; tentative D call: TRBD2 (6 bases). With 3 bases removed from V and 0 bases from J, the gap between germline ends came to 10 bases. CDR1 is SGHDT and CDR2 is YYEEEE in the germline V gene. There are 15 residues in the CDR3. The CDR3 coding sequence is TGTGCCAGCAGCTGGGGGGTAAGCTCCTACAATGAGCAGTTCCTC. Protein sequence: CASSWGVSSYNEQFL.

In its sample, this clonotype was seen a few times. The chain carries TRBV6-1 and TRBJ2-3; D is perhaps TRBD1 (7 bases). CDR3 length: 13 amino acids. Germline CDR1 reads MNHNS; CDR2 reads SASEGT. Trimming took off 5 bases at V and 5 bases at J, with 11 bases between the two ends. CDR3 DNA: TGTGCCAGCAGTCTCCAGGGGGGAGATACGCAGTATTTT. Its protein product is CASSLQGGDTQYF.

This clonotype has just a few counts. V gene TRBV27 combines with J gene TRBJ2-7, with D tentatively TRBD2 (6 bases). Trimming took off 6 bases at V and 7 bases at J, with 22 bases between the two ends. Germline-derived CDR1 and CDR2 are MNHEY and SMNVEV (reference sequence). The CDR3 spans 15 residues. The CDR3 nucleotides read TGTGCCAGCAGAAACAACGGGATTCCTGGGGGGGAGCAGTACTTC. It yields the protein CASRNNGIPGGEQYF.

This clonotype was seen a few times. The chain employs TRBV5-1 and TRBJ2-7; 9 bases match TRBD1. Germline V gene lookup returns CDR1 SGHRS and CDR2 YFSETQ. The CDR3 covers 15 residues. V lost 4 bases and J lost 5; bases outside the gene matches: 10. CDR3 residues: CASSPGGQGSNEQYF. The CDR3 DNA reads TGCGCCAGCAGCCCAGGCGGACAGGGGTCGAACGAGCAGTACTTC.

At least ten counts were recorded for this clonotype. V gene TRBV11-2 combines with J gene TRBJ2-5; TRBD1 matches 8 bases. V dropped 5 bases and J dropped 2; count of bases not matched to a gene: 4. The CDR3 length is 14 residues. Germline V lookup: CDR1 SGHAT, CDR2 FQNNGV. CDR3 amino acids: CASSNRGLQETQYF. Written as DNA, the CDR3 is TGTGCCAGCAGCAACAGGGGGTTACAAGAGACCCAGTACTTC.

This clonotype occurred a few times. CDR3 protein: CASSITQTAEAFF. Here the CDR3 DNA reads TGTGCCAGCAGCATTACACAGACCGCTGAAGCTTTCTTT. This chain uses TRBV7-6 with TRBJ1-1; no firm D call. The germline V gene encodes CDR1 SGHVS and CDR2 FNYEAQ. CDR3 length: 13 amino acids. V was cut by 5 bases and J by 6 bases, with 13 bases left in between.

This clonotype was observed many times. The J gene is TRBJ2-3, the V gene TRBV15, with D unclear. Trimming stripped 3 bases from V and 6 bases from J, with 16 bases between. Germline V gene lookup returns CDR1 LNHNV and CDR2 YYDKDF (reference sequence). This CDR3 is 15 amino acids long. The CDR3 reads CATSRGNTRLDTQYF. CDR3 DNA sequence: TGTGCCACCAGCAGGGGGAATACCCGGTTGGATACGCAGTATTTT.

The V and J genes are TRBV24-1 and TRBJ2-5; perhaps TRBD1 as D (6 bases). Trimming stripped 4 bases from V and 7 bases from J, with 12 bases between. The CDR3 sequence is 13 residues long. Germline V lookup: CDR1 KGHDR, CDR2 SFDVKD. In nucleotides, the CDR3 is TGTGCCACCAGTGAGGGGGCGCCCGGGACCCAGTACTTC. As protein: CATSEGAPGTQYF.

This clonotype was seen more than once but under ten times. The rearrangement uses TRBV20-1 and TRBJ2-3; D remains unclear. Trimming took 1 base from V and 4 from J, leaving 15 bases between them. From germline, CDR1 is DFQATT and CDR2 SNEGSKA (reference sequence). The CDR3 is 15 residues long. Written as DNA, the CDR3 is TGCAGTGCTAGAGGGCTGGTAAAGGGCGCAGATACGCAGTATTTT. Amino acid sequence: CSARGLVKGADTQYF.

This clonotype was recorded at least ten times. The rearrangement joins TRBV5-1 to TRBJ2-4; possibly TRBD1 for D (6 bases). The CDR3 length is 18 residues. Germline CDR1 and CDR2: SGHRS and YFSETQ. V was cut by 0 bases and J by 0 bases, with 16 bases left in between. The CDR3 region is CASSLGGTQGSAKNIQYF. In DNA form, the CDR3 reads TGCGCCAGCAGCTTGGGGGGCACCCAGGGGTCAGCCAAAAACATTCAGTACTTC.

The sample holds a few counts of this clonotype. The chain carries TRBV20-1 and TRBJ2-5; tentatively, D is TRBD1 (5 bases). This CDR3 comprises 13 residues. Germline V gene sequence: CDR1 DFQATT, CDR2 SNEGSKA (reference sequence). Trimming stripped 6 bases from V and 7 bases from J, with 18 bases between. The CDR3 DNA sequence: TGCAGTGCGGGTGGGAAGGGGAAGGGGACCCAGTACTTC. The encoded protein is CSAGGKGKGTQYF.

The V gene is TRBV12-3 or TRBV12-4, the J gene TRBJ2-2; tentatively, D is TRBD1 (6 bases). V dropped 7 bases and J dropped 2 bases, with 17 bases sitting between them. The CDR3 consists of 16 residues. The CDR3 here is CASTPSGRGNTGELFF. CDR3 DNA: TGTGCCAGCACCCCTTCAGGCAGGGGAAACACCGGGGAGCTGTTTTTT.

This rearrangement joins TRBV7-6 to TRBJ2-2; no clear D. V lost 5 bases, J lost 8 bases, and 9 bases lay in between. CDR3 size: 12 residues. CDR1 SGHVS and CDR2 FNYEAQ come from the germline V gene. The CDR3 nucleotides read TGTGCCAGCAGCGAGACATTTGGGGAGCTGTTTTTT. Its protein is CASSETFGELFF.

The rearrangement uses TRBV19 and TRBJ2-5; 9 nucleotides align to TRBD2. V shed 5 bases, J shed 3 bases, and the junction held 16 bases outside the gene matches. The CDR3 length is 18 residues. Germline values: CDR1 LNHDA, CDR2 SQIVND (reference sequence). The CDR3 DNA sequence: TGTGCCAGTAGTCCTCCCTTCGCGGGAGGGCCTGGTAAAGAGACCCAGTACTTC. This gives the protein CASSPPFAGGPGKETQYF. The full variable domain, its missing parts supplied by reference TRBV19 and TRBJ2-5, is DGGITQSPKYLFRKEGQNVTLSCEQNLNHDAMYWYRQDPGQGLRLIYYSQIVNDFQKGDIAEGYSVSREKKESFPLTVTSAQKNPTAFYLCASSPPFAGGPGKETQYFGPGTRLLVL.